Many counts were recorded for the clone carrying this T cell receptor (beta chain). Its matching antigen is unknown. This record comes from a study of T cells in Graves' hyperthyroidism and ophthalmopathy. Regarding the study as a whole: The model foresaw ophthalmopathy a median 6.5 months prior to onset.

The trim removed 1 base at V and 1 base at J, leaving 4 bases unmatched. The CDR3 runs to 15 residues. CDR1 DFQATT and CDR2 SNEGSKA come from the germline V gene (reference sequence). TCR beta CDR3 regions were amplified from RNA. Initially, a first-round RT-PCR of the TCR CDR3 employed the HTBI primer set. A single record per CDR3 protein comes from TCRdb applying MiXCR to the multiplex PCR reads. The sample yields about 720,000 distinct CDR3 sequences, about a sixth seen once. The source material was blood. The clonotype comes from a man aged 18 to 35 with Graves' hyperthyroidism. This chain uses TRBV20-1 with TRBJ1-1, with 9 bases matching TRBD1. CDR3 sequence (DNA): TGCAGTGCTAGAGCTCCGGGACAGGGGAACACTGAAGCTTTCTTT. Amino acid sequence: CSARAPGQGNTEAFF.